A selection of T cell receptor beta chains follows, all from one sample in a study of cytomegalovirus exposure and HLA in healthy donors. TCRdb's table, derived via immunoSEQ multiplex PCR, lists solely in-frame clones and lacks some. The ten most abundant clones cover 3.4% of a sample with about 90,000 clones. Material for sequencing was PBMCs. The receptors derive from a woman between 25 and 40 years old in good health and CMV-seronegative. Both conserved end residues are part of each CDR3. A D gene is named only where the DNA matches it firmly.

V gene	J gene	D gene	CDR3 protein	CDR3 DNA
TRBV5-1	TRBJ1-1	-	CASSLDWGRGTEAFF	TGCGCCAGCAGCTTGGACTGGGGCCGAGGCACTGAAGCTTTCTTT
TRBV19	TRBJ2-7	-	CASSNVGRELEQYF	TGTGCCAGTAGTAATGTCGGCCGGGAGCTCGAGCAGTACTTC
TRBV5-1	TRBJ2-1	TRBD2	CASSPRTSGSYNEQFF	TGCGCCAGCAGCCCACGGACTAGCGGGAGTTACAATGAGCAGTTCTTC
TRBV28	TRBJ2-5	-	CASSPAGSGGRETQYF	TGTGCCAGCAGCCCAGCCGGATCCGGGGGTAGAGAGACCCAGTACTTC
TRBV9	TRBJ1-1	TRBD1	CASSETGRNTEAFF	TGTGCCAGCAGCGAGACAGGGAGGAACACTGAAGCTTTCTTT
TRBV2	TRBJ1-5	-	CAGDKAGGQPQHF	TGTGCCGGCGATAAAGCGGGAGGACAGCCCCAGCATTTT
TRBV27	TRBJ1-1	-	CASSLSQGGRNTEAFF	TGTGCCAGCAGTTTATCCCAGGGAGGTCGGAACACTGAAGCTTTCTTT
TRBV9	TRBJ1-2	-	CASSPDRNGYTF	TGTGCCAGCAGCCCCGACAGGAATGGCTACACCTTC
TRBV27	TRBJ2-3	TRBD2	CASSWGSGDRTQYF	TGTGCCAGCAGTTGGGGTAGCGGGGACCGCACGCAGTATTTT
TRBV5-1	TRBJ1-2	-	CASSPALEIHNYGYTF	TGCGCCAGCAGCCCCGCTTTGGAGATTCATAACTATGGCTACACCTTC
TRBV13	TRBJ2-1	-	CASSYDPGGPNREQFF	TGTGCCAGCAGCTATGACCCCGGGGGGCCTAATCGTGAGCAGTTCTTC
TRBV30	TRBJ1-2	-	CAWSVIQGNYGYTF	TGTGCCTGGAGTGTAATCCAGGGAAACTATGGCTACACCTTC